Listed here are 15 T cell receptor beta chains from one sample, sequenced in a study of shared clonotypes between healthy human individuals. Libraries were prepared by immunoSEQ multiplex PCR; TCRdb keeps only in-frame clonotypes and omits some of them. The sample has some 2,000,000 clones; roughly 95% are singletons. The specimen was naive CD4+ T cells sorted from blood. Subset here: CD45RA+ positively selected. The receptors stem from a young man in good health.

CDR3 sequence (DNA): TGTGCCAGCAGCTTAGCGGGGCCCCTCGGAGAGACCCAGTACTTC. Amino acids: CASSLAGPLGETQYF. The V and J genes are TRBV7-9 and TRBJ2-5, with a tentative D call TRBD1 (5 bases). CDR1 and CDR2 (germline): SEHNR, FQNEAQ (reference sequence). The CDR3 has 15 residues. With 0 bases removed from V and 4 bases from J, the gap between germline ends came to 12 bases.

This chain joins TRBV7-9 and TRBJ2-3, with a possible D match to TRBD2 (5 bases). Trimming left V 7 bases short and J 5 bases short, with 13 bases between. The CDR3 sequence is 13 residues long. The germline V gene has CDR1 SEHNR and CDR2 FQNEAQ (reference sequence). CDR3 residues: CASNPGGRDTQYF. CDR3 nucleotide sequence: TGTGCCAGCAACCCCGGAGGTCGAGATACGCAGTATTTT.

This CDR3 is CASSFSGAETQYF. Written as DNA, the CDR3 is TGTGCCAGCAGTTTTAGTGGGGCGGAGACCCAGTACTTC. The rearrangement uses TRBV28 and TRBJ2-5; D possibly corresponds to TRBD1 (5 bases). CDR1 is MDHEN, CDR2 SYDVKM, per germline. Trimming cost V 3 bases and J 5 bases, with 10 bases left between them. The CDR3 totals 13 residues.

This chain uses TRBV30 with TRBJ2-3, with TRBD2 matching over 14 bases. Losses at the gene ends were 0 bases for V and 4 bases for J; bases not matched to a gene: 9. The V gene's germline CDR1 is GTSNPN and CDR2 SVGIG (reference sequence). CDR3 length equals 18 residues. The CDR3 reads CAWSVGRTSGRHPDTQYF. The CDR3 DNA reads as TGTGCCTGGAGTGTGGGTCGGACTAGCGGGAGGCACCCAGATACGCAGTATTTT.

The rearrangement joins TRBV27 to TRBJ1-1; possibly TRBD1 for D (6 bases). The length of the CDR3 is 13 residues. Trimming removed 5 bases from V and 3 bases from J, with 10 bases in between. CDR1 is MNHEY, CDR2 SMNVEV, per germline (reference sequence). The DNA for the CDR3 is TGTGCCAGCAGTCCAGGGACATACACTGAAGCTTTCTTT. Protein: CASSPGTYTEAFF.

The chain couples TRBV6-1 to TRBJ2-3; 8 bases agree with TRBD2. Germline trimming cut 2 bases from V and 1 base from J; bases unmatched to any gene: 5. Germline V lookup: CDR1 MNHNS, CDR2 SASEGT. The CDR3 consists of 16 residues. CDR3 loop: CASSESGLAGTDTQYF. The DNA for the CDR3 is TGTGCCAGCAGTGAATCCGGACTAGCAGGCACAGATACGCAGTATTTT.

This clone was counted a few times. CDR3 amino acids: CAWRGQGDTEAFF. The CDR3 nucleotides read TGTGCCTGGAGGGGACAGGGGGACACTGAAGCTTTCTTT. The chain is built from TRBV30 and TRBJ1-1; TRBD1 agrees at 11 bases. V lost 3 bases and J lost 3; bases outside the gene matches: 0. This CDR3 is built from 13 residues. The germline CDR1 and CDR2 sequences are GTSNPN and SVGIG (reference sequence).

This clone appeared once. CDR3 loop: CASSSPQGALVGNQPQHF. The CDR3, as DNA: TGTGCCAGCAGCTCTCCCCAGGGGGCGCTTGTCGGCAATCAGCCCCAGCATTTT. The chain carries TRBV11-3 and TRBJ1-5; the match to TRBD1 covers 8 bases. Germline V gene lookup returns CDR1 SGHNT and CDR2 YENEEA. The CDR3 has 18 amino acids. The V gene end was trimmed by 4 bases and the J gene end by 2 bases; junction bases not matched to a gene: 13. Looking up the rest from reference TRBV11-3 and TRBJ1-5 gives the full variable domain: EAGVVQSPRYKIIEKKQPVAFWCNPISGHNTLYWYLQNLGQGPELLIRYENEEAVDDSQLPKDRFSAERLKGVDSTLKIQPAELGDSAVYLCASSSPQGALVGNQPQHFGDGTRLSIL.

This chain's CDR3 is CASSLGRDAYEQYF. CDR3 DNA sequence: TGCGCCAGCAGCTTGGGCCGGGACGCCTACGAGCAGTACTTC. This chain connects TRBV5-1 to TRBJ2-7; D may correspond to TRBD1 or TRBD2 (5 bases each). This CDR3 has 14 amino acids. V was pared by 0 bases and J by 2 bases, with 9 bases between. Germline V lookup: CDR1 SGHRS, CDR2 YFSETQ.

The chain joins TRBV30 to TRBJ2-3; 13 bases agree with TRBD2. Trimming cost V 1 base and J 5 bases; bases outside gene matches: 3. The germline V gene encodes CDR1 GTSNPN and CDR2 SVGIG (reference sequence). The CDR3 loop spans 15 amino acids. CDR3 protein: CAWSGGTSGKDTQYF. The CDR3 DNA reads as TGTGCCTGGAGTGGTGGGACTAGCGGGAAAGATACGCAGTATTTT.

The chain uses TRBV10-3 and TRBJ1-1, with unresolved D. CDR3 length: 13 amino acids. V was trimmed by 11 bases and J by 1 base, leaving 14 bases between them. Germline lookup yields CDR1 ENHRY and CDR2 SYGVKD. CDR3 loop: CAARPLPNTEAFF. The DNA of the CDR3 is TGTGCCGCCCGACCGCTCCCGAACACTGAAGCTTTCTTT.

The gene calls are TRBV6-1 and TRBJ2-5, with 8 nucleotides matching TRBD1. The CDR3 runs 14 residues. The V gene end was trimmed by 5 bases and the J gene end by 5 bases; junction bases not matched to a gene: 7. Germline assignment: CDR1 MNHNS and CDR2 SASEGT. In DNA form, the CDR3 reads TGTGCCAGCAGTCTCCAGGGGGCCGGTGAGACCCAGTACTTC. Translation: CASSLQGAGETQYF.

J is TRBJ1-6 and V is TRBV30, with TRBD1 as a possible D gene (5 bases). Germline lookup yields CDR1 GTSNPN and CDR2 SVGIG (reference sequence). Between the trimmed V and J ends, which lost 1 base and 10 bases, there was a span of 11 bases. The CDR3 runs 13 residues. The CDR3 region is CAWSGRADSPLHF. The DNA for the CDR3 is TGTGCCTGGAGTGGCAGGGCGGACTCACCCCTCCACTTT.

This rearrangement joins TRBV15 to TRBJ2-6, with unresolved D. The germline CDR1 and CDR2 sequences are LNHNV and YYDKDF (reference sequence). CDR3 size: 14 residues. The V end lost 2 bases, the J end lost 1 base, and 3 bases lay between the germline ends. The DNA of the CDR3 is TGTGCCACCAGCAGAAGATCTGGGGCCAACGTCCTGACTTTC. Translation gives CATSRRSGANVLTF.

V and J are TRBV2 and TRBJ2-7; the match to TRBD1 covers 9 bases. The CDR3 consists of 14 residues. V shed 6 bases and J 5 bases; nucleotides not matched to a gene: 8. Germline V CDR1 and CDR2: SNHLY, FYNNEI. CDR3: CASRYRDRVNEQYF. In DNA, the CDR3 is TGTGCCAGCAGATACCGGGACAGGGTCAACGAGCAGTACTTC.